Below, one T cell receptor (beta chain) is given with its context. Its antigen remains unidentified. Per germline, CDR1 SQVTM and CDR2 ANQGSEA. V lost 4 bases and J lost 4, with 11 bases in between. The CDR3 extends over 14 amino acids. This sample was included in a study of shared clonotypes between healthy human individuals. Study conclusions and caveats: The study found lower generation probabilities in non-shared clonotypes than in those shared by all four donors. Sampling was confined to blood; repertoires within tissues likely differ.

TCRdb's copy holds only in-frame clones and misses some; the assay was immunoSEQ multiplex PCR. The data contain about 670,000 clones, approximately 79% of them singletons. Donors had no recently reported acute infections or vaccinations and were HIV-negative. The clonotype originates from a woman aged 30 to 39 in good health. The material sequenced was memory CD4+ T cells sorted from blood. This sample's subset: CD45RA-negative fraction. The chain carries TRBV29-1 and TRBJ2-6; D is undetermined. CDR3 coding DNA: TGCAGCGTTGTAGGCGTGTCCGGGGCCAACGTCCTGACTTTC. Encoded protein: CSVVGVSGANVLTF.